This T cell receptor (beta chain) was found in a study of T cells in Graves' hyperthyroidism and ophthalmopathy. Amplified TCR beta CDR3 regions derived from RNA transcripts. Carried out on the TCR CDR3, a first-round RT-PCR used the HTBI primer set. TCRdb analysed the multiplex PCR reads with MiXCR anew, one entry per CDR3 protein. Seen here are approximately 330,000 distinct CDR3 sequences, 20% to 25% observed once, and the top ten hold 50%. Diagnoses were established using clinical symptoms, serum thyroxine and TRAb, thyroid ultrasound and orbital computed tomography. The J segment lost 8 bases and the V segment lost 2 bases, leaving 4 bases of the junction unmatched. The CDR3 runs 16 residues. CDR1 and CDR2 (germline): MNHEY, SMNVEV (reference sequence). This clonotype showed up many times.

The sample taken for sequencing was blood. The chain couples TRBV27 to TRBJ2-1; TRBD2 matches at 15 bases. The receptor was isolated from a woman aged 45-65 years with Graves' hyperthyroidism. This CDR3 is CASSLRTSGRADEQFF. Written as DNA, the CDR3 is TGTGCCAGCAGTTTACGGACTAGCGGGAGGGCCGATGAGCAGTTCTTC.